This TCR beta chain was observed in a study of T cell responses to AZD1222 COVID-19 vaccine. V shed 6 bases, J shed 4 bases, and the junction held 4 bases outside the gene matches. The germline gives CDR1 MNHEY, CDR2 SMNVEV (reference sequence). The CDR3 has 13 residues. Clones were read by immunoSEQ multiplex PCR, and TCRdb kept only the in-frame ones, dropping some. The table records around 120,000 clones, roughly 92% of them present only once. Sequencing was performed on peripheral blood, taken 28 days after the second AZD1222 dose. The TCR originated in an adult who received the AZD1222 COVID-19 vaccine. This chain connects TRBV27 to TRBJ1-2, with 8 bases lining up with TRBD1. The CDR3 coding sequence is TGTGCCAGCAGATTACAGGGGGGCTATGGCTACACCTTC. This gives the protein CASRLQGGYGYTF.